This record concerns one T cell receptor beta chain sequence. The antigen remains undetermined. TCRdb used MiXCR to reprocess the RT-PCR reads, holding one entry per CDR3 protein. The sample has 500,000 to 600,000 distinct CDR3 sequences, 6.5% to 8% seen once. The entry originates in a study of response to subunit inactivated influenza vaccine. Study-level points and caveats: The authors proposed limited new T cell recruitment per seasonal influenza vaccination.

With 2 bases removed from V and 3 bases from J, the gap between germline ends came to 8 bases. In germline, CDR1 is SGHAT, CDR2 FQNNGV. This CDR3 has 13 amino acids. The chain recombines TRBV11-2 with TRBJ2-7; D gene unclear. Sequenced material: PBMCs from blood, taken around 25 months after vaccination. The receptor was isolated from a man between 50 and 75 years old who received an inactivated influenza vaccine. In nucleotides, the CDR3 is TGTGCCAGCAGCTTAACAGATATCTACGAGCAGTACTTC. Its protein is CASSLTDIYEQYF. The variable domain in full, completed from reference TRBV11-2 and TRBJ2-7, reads EAGVAQSPRYKIIEKRQSVAFWCNPISGHATLYWYQQILGQGPKLLIQFQNNGVVDDSQLPKDRFSAERLKGVDSTLKIQPAKLEDSAVYLCASSLTDIYEQYFGPGTRLTVT.